The T cell receptor beta chain described here comes from a study of blood T cell repertoires in COVID-19. Study in general: The United States, Italy and Spain provided the acute and convalescent COVID-19 samples.

Cohorts were assigned according to the clinical history that participants reported. Cohort 3 recovery required two negative PCRs, clearance, or symptom resolution. TCRdb keeps only in-frame clones here, not all; method: immunoSEQ multiplex PCR. Here the sample spans more than 200,000 clones, 85% to 90% being singletons. Material: PBMCs or T cells enriched from blood (not recorded which). This TCR was recovered from a woman in her 30s who had recovered from COVID-19.

CDR3 nucleotide sequence: TGTGCCAGCAGTTACAGGGACAGAGGAACTCTGTATGGCTACACCTTC. Residues: CASSYRDRGTLYGYTF. The chain is built from TRBV6-2 or TRBV6-3 and TRBJ1-2; TRBD1 matches at 7 bases. Germline CDR1 reads MNHEY; CDR2 reads SVGEGT. CDR3 size: 16 residues. V shed 2 bases and J 5 bases; nucleotides not matched to a gene: 11.